This TCR beta chain comes out of a study of tumor-infiltrating lymphocytes in primary liver carcinoma. Study information: Sequenced samples came back with roughly 3.5 to 7.13 million productive TCRbeta reads, and the counts looked alike across tissue types.

TCR beta cDNA was reverse-transcribed from roughly 520 ng of total RNA. The reaction used a constant-region primer and ProtoScript II reverse transcriptase. What produced the TCR beta libraries was three nested multiplex PCR rounds using slightly modified ARM-PCR. Both of the initial two PCR rounds ran for roughly 11 cycles and employed TRBV1-TRBV30 forward primers alongside a C-beta reverse primer. Each CDR3 protein is one row after TCRdb ran MiXCR on the multiplex PCR reads. The sample shows roughly 20,000 distinct CDR3 sequences, over 70% of them seen only once. General observations from the study: There were only about 7.5-24% of top clones found in all five tumor regions.

J lost 4 bases, V lost 3 bases, and 9 bases had no gene match. The CDR3 has 15 amino acids. The germline V gene encodes CDR1 MNHEY and CDR2 SVGAGI. A note on this clonotype: What it recognizes is unknown.

The study co-extracted DNA and RNA from around 20-30 mg of unsorted bulk tissue. Samples were taken from five separate regions (per tumor). Viable tumor cells exceeded 85% in all tumor samples. The receptor was derived from a woman aged 25 to 39 with primary liver carcinoma and hepatitis B virus infection. J is TRBJ2-7 and V is TRBV6-5; 7 bases map to TRBD1. Sequences were obtained from liver tumor tissue from sampling region 4. The subset was: tumor region T4, right-lateral pole. This CDR3 reads CASSYRRQGGYEQYF. The CDR3 coding sequence is TGTGCCAGCAGTTATCGTCGACAGGGTGGTTACGAGCAGTACTTC.